These T cell receptor beta chains were read from a single sample in a study of blood T cell repertoires in COVID-19. Only in-frame clones appear in the TCRdb table, and some are missing; sequencing was by immunoSEQ multiplex PCR. This sample yields fewer than 200,000 clones, of which 83% are seen a single time; 1.5% belongs to the top ten. The sample taken for sequencing was peripheral blood. The source of these receptors is a human donor in a cohort sampled during active COVID-19. CDR3s include the opening cysteine and the closing phenylalanine or tryptophan.

CDR3 protein | V gene
CASSWGGIGNTIYF | TRBV7-9
CASSFAGDRGYEQYF | TRBV11-1
CASSLTGTGVGEQYF | TRBV18
CASSLGQGADEQYF | TRBV11-3
CAITGQGGSYEQYF | TRBV10-3
CASSLDPTGVRQFF | TRBV11-3
CASSFTGQSRGYTF | TRBV7-9
CASSQDFESYNEQFF | TRBV4-3
CASSLEVATTTQETQYF | TRBV11-3
CASSPPGGLALYEQYF | TRBV18
CASSFGGMADTQYF | TRBV27
CASSRGGSTLHF | TRBV7-9
CASSPFGTGGCLGSYEQYF | TRBV23-1
CASSHTGAGANVLTF | TRBV4-1
CASSQDVGGNQPQHF | TRBV4-3
CASTGDGYTF | TRBV2
CASSVGWGRELFF | TRBV9
CASSLLLAGNEQFF | TRBV4-3
CASGLSGTINTGELFF | TRBV6-2/TRBV6-3